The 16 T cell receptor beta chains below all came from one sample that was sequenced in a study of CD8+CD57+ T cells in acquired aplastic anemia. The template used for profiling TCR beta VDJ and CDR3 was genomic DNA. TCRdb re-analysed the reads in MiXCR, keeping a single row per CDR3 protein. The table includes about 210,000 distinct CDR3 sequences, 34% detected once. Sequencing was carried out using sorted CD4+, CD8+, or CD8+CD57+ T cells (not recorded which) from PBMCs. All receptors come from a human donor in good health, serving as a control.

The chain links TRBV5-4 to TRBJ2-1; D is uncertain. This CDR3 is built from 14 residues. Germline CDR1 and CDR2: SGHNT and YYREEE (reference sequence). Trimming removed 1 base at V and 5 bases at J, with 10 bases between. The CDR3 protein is CASSLKGHNNEQFF. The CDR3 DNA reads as TGTGCCAGCAGCTTGAAAGGTCACAACAATGAGCAGTTCTTC.

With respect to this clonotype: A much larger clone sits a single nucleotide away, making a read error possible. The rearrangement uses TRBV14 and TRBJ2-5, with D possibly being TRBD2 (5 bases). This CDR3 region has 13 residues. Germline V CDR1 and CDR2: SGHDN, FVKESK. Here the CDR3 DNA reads TGTGCCGGCAGCCAGAGGGCCTTGGAGACCCAGTACTTC. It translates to CAGSQRALETQYF.

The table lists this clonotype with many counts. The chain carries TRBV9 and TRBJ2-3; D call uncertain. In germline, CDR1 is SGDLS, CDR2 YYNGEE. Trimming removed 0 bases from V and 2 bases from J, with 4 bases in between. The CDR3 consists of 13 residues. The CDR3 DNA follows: TGTGCCAGCAGCGTAGATATCACAGATACGCAGTATTTT. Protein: CASSVDITDTQYF.

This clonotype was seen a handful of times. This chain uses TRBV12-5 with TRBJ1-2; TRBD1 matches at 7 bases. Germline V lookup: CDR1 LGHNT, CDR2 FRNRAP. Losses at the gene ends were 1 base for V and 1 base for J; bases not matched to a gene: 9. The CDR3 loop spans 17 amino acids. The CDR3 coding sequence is TGTGCTAGTGGTTTGGACGTTTGGGGACAGCTTAACTATGGCTACACCTTC. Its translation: CASGLDVWGQLNYGYTF.

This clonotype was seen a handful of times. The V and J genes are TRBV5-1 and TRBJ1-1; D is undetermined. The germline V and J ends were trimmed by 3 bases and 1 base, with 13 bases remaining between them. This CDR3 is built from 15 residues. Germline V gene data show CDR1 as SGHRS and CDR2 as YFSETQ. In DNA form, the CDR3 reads TGCGCCAGCAGCTACATACCCCTACAGAACACTGAAGCTTTCTTT. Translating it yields CASSYIPLQNTEAFF.

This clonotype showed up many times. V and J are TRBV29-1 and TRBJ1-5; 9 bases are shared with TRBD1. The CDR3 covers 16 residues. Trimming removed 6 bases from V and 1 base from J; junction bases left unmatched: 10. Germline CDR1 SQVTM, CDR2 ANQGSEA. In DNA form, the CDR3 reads TGCAGCGTGTCCCGGGACAGGGCGACGAGCAATCAGCCCCAGCATTTT. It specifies CSVSRDRATSNQPQHF.

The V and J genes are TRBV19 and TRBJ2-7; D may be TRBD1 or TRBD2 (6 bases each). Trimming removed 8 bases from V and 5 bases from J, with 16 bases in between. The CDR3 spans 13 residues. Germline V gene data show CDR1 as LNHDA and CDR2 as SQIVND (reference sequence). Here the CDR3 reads CASPRTGADEQYV. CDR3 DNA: TGTGCCAGTCCCCGAACGGGGGCCGACGAGCAGTACGTC.

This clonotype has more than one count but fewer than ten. The CDR3 DNA follows: TGTGCCTGGAGAATGGTAGGACTAGCCGGCGAGCAGTACTTC. Protein product: CAWRMVGLAGEQYF. This sequence joins TRBV30 and TRBJ2-7, with TRBD2 matching over 8 bases. Trimming took 3 bases from V and 6 from J; bases not matched to a gene: 10. This CDR3 contains 14 residues. Germline V gene lookup returns CDR1 GTSNPN and CDR2 SVGIG (reference sequence).

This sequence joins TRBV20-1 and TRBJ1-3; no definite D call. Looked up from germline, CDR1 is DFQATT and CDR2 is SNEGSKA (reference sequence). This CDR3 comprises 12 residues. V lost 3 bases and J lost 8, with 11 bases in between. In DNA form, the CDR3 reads TGCAGTGCTAGGAGGGAATCGGACACCATATATTTT. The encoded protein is CSARRESDTIYF.

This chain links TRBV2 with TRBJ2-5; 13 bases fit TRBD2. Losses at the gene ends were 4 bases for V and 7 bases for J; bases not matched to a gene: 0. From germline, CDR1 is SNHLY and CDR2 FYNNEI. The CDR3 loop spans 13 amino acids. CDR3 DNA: TGTGCCAGCAGTGGACTAGCGGGGGGGACCCAGTACTTC. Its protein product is CASSGLAGGTQYF.

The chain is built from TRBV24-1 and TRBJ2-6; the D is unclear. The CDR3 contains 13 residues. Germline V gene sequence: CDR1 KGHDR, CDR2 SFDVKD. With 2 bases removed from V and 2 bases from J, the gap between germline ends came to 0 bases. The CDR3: CATSDSGANVLTF. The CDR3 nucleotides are TGTGCCACCAGTGATTCTGGGGCCAACGTCCTGACTTTC.

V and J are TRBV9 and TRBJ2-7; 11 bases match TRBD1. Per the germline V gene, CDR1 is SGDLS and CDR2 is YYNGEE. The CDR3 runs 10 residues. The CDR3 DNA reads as TGTGCCCCGCGCGGGGACAGGGGGACTGTC. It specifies CAPRGDRGTV.

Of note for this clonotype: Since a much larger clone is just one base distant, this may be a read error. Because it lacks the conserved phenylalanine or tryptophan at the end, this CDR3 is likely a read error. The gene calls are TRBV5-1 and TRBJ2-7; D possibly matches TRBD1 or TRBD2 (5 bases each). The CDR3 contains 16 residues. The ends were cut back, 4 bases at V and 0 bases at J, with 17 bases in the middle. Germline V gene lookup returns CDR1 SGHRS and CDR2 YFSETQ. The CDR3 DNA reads TGCGCCAGCAGCACTAGGTGGGACGGAAGCTCCTACGAGCAGTACTCC. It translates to CASSTRWDGSSYEQYS.

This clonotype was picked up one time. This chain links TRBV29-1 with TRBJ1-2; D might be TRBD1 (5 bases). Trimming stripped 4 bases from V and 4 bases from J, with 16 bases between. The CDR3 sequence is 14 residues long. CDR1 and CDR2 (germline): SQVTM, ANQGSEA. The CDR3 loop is CSVGTQQVVYGYTF. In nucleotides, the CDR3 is TGCAGCGTTGGGACTCAACAGGTCGTCTATGGCTACACCTTC.

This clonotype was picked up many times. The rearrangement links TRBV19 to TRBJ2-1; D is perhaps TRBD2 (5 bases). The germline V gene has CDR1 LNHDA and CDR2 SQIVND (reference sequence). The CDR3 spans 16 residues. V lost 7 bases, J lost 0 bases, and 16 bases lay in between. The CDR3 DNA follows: TGTGCCAGTAATGAGGGTTTCCCCAGCTCCTACAATGAGCAGTTCTTC. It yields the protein CASNEGFPSSYNEQFF.

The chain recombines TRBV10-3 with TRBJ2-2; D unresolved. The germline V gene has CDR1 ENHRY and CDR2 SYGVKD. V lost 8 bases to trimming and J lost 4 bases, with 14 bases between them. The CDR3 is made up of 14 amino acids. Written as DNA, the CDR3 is TGTGCCATCGGCACCGGTGTTGCCACCGGGGAGCTGTTTTTT. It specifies CAIGTGVATGELFF.